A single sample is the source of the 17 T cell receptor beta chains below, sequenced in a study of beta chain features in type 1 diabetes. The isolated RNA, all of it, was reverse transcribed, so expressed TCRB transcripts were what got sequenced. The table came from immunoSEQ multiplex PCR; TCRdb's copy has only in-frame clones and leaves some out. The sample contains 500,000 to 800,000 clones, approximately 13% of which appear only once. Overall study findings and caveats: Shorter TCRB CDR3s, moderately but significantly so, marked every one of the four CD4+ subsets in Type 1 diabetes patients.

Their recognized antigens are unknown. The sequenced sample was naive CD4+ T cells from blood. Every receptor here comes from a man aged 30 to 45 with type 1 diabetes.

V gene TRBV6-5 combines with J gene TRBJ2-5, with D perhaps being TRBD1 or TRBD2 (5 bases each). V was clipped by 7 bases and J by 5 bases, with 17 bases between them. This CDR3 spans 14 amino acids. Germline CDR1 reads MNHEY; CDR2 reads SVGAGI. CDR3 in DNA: TGTGCCAGCAACCTAAATCGAGGGGCTGAGACCCAGTACTTC. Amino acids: CASNLNRGAETQYF.

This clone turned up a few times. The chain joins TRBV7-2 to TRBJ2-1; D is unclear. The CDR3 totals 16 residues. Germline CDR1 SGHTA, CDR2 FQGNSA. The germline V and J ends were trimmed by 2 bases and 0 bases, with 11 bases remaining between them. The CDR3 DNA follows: TGTGCCAGCAGCTTAAGTGGCAGAAGCTCCTACAATGAGCAGTTCTTC. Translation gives CASSLSGRSSYNEQFF.

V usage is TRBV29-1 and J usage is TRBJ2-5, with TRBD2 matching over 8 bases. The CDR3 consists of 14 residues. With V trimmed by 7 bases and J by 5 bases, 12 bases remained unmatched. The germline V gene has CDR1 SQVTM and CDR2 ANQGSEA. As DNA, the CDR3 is TGCAGCGCCGGACTAGCTTGGGCCGGGGAGACCCAGTACTTC. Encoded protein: CSAGLAWAGETQYF.

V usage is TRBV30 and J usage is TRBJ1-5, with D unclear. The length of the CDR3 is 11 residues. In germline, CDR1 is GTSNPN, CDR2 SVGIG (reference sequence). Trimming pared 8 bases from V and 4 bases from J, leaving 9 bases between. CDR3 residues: CALGLNQPQHF. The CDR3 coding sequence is TGTGCCCTTGGGTTAAATCAGCCCCAGCATTTT.

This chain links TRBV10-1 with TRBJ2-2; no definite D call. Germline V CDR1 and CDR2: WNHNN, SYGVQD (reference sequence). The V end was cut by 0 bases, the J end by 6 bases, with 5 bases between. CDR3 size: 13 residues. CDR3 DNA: TGCGCCAGCAGTGAGTCTCAGTCCGGGGAGCTGTTTTTT. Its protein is CASSESQSGELFF.

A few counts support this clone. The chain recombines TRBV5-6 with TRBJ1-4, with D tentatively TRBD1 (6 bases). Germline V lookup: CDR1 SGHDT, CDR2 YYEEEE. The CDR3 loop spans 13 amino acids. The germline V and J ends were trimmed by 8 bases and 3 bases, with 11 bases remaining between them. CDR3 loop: CASHQGPNEKLFF. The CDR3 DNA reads TGTGCCAGTCACCAGGGGCCTAATGAAAAACTGTTTTTT. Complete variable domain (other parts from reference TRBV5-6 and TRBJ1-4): DAGVTQSPTHLIKTRGQQVTLRCSPKSGHDTVSWYQQALGQGPQFIFQYYEEEERQRGNFPDRFSGHQFPNYSSELNVNALLLGDSALYLCASHQGPNEKLFFGSGTQLSVL.

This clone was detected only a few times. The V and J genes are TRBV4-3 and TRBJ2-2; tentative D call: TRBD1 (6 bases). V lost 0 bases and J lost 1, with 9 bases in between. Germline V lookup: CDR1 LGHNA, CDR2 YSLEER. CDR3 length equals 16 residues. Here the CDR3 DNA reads TGCGCCAGCAGCCAAGATTACAGGGAGAACACCGGGGAGCTGTTTTTT. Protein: CASSQDYRENTGELFF.

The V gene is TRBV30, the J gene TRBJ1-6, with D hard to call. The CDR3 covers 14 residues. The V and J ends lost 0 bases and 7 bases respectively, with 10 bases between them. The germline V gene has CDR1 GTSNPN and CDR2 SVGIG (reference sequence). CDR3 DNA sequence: TGTGCCTGGAGTGTATACAGCTTCAATTCACCCCTCCACTTT. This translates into CAWSVYSFNSPLHF.

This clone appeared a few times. The CDR3 nucleotides are TGTGCCAGCAGCTCCATTCAAGGACCCAGGGATGAAAAACTGTTTTTT. It yields the protein CASSSIQGPRDEKLFF. This chain uses TRBV11-2 with TRBJ1-4; a weak D match, TRBD1 (5 bases). V lost 4 bases, J lost 6 bases, and 18 bases lay in between. CDR1 and CDR2 (germline): SGHAT, FQNNGV. This CDR3 comprises 16 residues.

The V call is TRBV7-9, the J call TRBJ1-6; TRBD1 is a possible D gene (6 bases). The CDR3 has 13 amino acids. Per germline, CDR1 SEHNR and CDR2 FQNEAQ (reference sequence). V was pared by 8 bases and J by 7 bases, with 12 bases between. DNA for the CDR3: TGTGCCAGCCCGACAGGAACAAATTCACCCCTCCACTTT. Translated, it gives CASPTGTNSPLHF.

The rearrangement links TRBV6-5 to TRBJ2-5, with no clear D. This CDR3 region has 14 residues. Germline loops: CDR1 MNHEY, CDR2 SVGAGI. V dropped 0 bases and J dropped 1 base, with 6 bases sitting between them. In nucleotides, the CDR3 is TGTGCCAGCAGTTACTCGTGGGTCCAAGAGACCCAGTACTTC. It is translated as CASSYSWVQETQYF.

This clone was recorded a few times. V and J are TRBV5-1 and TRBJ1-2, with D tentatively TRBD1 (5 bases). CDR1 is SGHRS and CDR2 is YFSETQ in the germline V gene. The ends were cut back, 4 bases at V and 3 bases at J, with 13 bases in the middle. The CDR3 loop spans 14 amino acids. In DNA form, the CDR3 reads TGCGCCAGCAGCCTTACTGGGGACGACTATGGCTACACCTTC. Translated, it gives CASSLTGDDYGYTF. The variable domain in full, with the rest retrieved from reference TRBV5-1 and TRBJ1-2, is KAGVTQTPRYLIKTRGQQVTLSCSPISGHRSVSWYQQTPGQGLQFLFEYFSETQRNKGNFPGRFSGRQFSNSRSEMNVSTLELGDSALYLCASSLTGDDYGYTFGSGTRLTVV.

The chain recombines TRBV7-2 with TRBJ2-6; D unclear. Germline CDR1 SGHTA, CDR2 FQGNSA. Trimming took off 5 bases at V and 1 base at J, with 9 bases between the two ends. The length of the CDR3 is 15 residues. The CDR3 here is CASSTPPSGANVLTF. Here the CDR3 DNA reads TGTGCCAGCAGCACCCCACCTTCTGGGGCCAACGTCCTGACTTTC.

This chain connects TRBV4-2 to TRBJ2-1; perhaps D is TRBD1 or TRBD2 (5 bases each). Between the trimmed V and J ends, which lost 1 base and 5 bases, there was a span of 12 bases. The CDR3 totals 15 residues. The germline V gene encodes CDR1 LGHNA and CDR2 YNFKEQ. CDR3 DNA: TGTGCCAGCAGCCAAGGTGAGGGGTACGACAATGAGCAGTTCTTC. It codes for CASSQGEGYDNEQFF.

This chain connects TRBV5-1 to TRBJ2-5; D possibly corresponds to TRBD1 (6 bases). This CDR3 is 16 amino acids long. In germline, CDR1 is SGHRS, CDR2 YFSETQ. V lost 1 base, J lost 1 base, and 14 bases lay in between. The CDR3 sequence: CASSLTGFPVQETQYF. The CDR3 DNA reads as TGCGCCAGCAGCTTGACAGGGTTCCCCGTCCAAGAGACCCAGTACTTC.

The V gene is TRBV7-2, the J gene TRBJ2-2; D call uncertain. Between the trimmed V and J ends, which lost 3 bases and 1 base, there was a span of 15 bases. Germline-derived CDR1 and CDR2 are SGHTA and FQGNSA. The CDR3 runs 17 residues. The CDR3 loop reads CASSFFQTQKNTGELFF. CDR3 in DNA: TGTGCCAGCAGCTTTTTCCAAACTCAAAAGAACACCGGGGAGCTGTTTTTT.

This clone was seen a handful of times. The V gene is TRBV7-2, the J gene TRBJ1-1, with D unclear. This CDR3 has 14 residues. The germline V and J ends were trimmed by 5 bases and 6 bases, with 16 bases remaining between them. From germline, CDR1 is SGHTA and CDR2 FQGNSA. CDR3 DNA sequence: TGTGCCAGCAGCCTCGACGGACGGAGCCCTGAAGCTTTCTTT. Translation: CASSLDGRSPEAFF.